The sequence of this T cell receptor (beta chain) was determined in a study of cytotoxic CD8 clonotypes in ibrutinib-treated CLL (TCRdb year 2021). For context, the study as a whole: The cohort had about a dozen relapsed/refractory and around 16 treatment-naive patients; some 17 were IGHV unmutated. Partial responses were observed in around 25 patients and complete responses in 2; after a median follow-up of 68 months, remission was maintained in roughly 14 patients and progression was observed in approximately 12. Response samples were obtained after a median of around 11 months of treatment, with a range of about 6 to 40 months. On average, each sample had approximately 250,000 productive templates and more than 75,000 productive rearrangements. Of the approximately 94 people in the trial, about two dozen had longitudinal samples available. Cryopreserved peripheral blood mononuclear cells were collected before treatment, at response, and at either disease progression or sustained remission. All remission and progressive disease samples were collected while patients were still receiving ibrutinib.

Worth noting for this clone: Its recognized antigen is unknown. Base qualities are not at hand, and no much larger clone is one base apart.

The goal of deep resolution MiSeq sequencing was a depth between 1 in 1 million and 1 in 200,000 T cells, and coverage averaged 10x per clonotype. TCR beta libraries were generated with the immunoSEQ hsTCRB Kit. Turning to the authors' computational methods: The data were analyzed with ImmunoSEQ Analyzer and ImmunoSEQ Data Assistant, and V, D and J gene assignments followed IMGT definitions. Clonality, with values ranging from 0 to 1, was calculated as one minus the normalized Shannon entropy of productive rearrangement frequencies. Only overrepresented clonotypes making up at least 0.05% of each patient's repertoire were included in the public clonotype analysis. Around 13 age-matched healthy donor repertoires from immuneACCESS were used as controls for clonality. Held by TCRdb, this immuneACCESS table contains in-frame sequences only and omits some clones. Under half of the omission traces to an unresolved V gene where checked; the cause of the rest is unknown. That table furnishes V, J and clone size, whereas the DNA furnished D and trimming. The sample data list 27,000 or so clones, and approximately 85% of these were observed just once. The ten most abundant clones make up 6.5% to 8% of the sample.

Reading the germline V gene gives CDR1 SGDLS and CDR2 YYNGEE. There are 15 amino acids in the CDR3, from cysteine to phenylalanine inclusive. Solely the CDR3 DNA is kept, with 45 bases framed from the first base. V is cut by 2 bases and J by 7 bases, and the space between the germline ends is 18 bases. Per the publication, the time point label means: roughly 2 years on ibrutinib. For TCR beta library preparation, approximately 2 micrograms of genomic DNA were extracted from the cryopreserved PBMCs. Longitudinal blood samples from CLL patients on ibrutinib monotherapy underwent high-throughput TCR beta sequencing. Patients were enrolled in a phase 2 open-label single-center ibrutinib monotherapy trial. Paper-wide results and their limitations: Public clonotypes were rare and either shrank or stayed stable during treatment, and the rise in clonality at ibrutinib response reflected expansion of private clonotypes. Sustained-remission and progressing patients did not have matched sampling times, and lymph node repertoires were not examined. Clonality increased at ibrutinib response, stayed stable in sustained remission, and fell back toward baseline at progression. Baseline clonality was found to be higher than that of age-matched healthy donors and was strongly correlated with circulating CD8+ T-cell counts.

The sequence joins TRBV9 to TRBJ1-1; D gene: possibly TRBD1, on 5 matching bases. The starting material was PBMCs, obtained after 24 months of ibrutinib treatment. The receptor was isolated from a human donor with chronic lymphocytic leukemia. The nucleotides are TGTGCCAGCAGCGTTGGCCCTGGAGGGGCCTTTGAAGCTTTCTTT. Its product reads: CASSVGPGGAFEAFF.